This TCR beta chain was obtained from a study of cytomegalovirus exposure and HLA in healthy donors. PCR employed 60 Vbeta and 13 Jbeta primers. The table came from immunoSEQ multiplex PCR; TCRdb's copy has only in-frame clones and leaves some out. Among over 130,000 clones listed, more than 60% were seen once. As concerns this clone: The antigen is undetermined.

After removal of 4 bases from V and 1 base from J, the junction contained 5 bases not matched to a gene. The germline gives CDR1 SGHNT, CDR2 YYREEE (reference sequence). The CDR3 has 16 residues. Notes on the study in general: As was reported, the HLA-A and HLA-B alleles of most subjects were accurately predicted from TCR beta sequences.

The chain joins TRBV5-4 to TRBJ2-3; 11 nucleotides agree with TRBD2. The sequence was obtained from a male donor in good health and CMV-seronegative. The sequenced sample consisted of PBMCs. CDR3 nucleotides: TGTGCCAGCAGCCCGATGACTAGCGGGGGCACAGATACGCAGTATTTT. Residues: CASSPMTSGGTDTQYF.